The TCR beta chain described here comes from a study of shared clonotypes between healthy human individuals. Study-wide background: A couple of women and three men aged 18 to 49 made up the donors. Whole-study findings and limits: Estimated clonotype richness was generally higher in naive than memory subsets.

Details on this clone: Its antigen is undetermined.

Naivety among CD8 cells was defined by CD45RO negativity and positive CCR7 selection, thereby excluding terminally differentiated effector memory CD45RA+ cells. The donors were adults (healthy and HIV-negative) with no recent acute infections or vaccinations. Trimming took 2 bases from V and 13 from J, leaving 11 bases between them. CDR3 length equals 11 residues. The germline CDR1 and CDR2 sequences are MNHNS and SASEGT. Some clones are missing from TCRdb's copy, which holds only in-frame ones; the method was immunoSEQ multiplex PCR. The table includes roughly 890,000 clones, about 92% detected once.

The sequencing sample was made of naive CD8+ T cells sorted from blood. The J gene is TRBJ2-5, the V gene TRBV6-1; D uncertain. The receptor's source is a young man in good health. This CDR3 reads CASSESMDPYF. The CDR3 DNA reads TGTGCCAGCAGTGAAAGTATGGACCCGTACTTC.